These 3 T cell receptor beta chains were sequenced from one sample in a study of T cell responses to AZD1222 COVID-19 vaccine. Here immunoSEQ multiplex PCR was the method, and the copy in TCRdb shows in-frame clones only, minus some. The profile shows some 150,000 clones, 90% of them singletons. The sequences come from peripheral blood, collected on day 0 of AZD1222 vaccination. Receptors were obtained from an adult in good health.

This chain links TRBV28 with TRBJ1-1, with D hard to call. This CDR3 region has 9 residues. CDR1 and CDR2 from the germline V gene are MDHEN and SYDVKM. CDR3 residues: CDGGTEAFF. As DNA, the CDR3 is TGTGACGGAGGAACTGAAGCTTTCTTT.

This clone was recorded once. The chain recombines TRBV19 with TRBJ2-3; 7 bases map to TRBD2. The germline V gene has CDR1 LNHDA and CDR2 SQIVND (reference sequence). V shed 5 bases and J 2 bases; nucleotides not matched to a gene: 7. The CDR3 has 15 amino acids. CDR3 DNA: TGTGCCAGTAGTTGGGCGGGACTAAACACAGATACGCAGTATTTT. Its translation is CASSWAGLNTDTQYF.

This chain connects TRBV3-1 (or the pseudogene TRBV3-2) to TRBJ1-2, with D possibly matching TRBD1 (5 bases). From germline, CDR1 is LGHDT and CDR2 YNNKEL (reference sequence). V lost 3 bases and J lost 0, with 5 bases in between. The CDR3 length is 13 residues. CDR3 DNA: TGTGCCAGCAGCCAGACAGCTAACTATGGCTACACCTTC. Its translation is CASSQTANYGYTF.